This paragraph reports one TCR beta chain. What it binds is unknown. Triplicates of under 350,000 cells were sorted from each CD8+ T cell subset. Germline V gene lookup returns CDR1 LGHDT and CDR2 YNNKEL (reference sequence). CDR3 length: 13 residues. This sample stems from a study of CXCR3-negative and CXCR3-positive naive CD8 T cells. General observations from the study: Similarly elevated diversity marked both naive subsets, with memory CD8+ cells showing far lower diversity. Naive cells that were CXCR3-negative or CXCR3-positive used TRBV-TRBJ genes alike, while memory cells diverged.

Carrying UMI labels, the TRB cDNA libraries were prepared through 5' RACE. TCRdb reprocessed the 5' RACE reads and reports one entry per CDR3 protein, with no DNA. This listing includes about 43,000 distinct CDR3 sequences. The chain combines TRBV3-1 with TRBJ1-1. Sequenced input: memory CD8+ T cells from blood. This receptor was identified in a human donor in good health. Some clones in this sample may be carry-over from other donors' samples. The CDR3 is CASSQVLQPEAFF.